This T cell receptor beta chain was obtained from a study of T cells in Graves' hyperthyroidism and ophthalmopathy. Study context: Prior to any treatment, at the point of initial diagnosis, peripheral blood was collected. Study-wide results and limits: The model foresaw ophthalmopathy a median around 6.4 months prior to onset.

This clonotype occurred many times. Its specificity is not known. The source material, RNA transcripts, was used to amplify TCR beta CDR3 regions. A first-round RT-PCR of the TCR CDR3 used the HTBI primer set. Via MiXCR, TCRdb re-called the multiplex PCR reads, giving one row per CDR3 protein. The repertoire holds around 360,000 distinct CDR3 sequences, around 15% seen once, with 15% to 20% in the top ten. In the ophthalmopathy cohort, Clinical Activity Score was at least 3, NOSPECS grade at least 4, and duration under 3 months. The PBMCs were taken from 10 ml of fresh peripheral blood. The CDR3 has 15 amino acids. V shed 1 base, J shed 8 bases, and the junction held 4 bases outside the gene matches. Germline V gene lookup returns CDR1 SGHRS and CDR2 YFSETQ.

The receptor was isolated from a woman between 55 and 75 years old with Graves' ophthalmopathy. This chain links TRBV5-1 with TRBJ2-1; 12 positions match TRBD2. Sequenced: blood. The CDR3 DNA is TGCGCCAGCAGCTTGCGTGGACTAGCGGGGCATGAGCAGTTCTTC. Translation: CASSLRGLAGHEQFF.